The source of this T cell receptor (beta chain) is a study of T cells in Graves' hyperthyroidism and ophthalmopathy. Study-level points and caveats: In simple terms, a model built on 13 V-J features told ophthalmopathy apart from stable hyperthyroidism.

Patients aged 18 to 65 had newly diagnosed hyperthyroidism that had lasted under 2 months. Pregnant or lactating patients were excluded, as were those with uncontrolled infection or other autoimmune disease. The source material, RNA transcripts, was used to amplify TCR beta CDR3 regions. Initially, a first-round RT-PCR of the TCR CDR3 employed the HTBI primer set. TCRdb reprocessed the multiplex PCR reads via MiXCR and lists one record per CDR3 protein. The sample consists of 610,000 or so distinct CDR3 sequences, around 46% of them appearing once. With regard to this clonotype: Its antigen is unknown.

V lost 3 bases and J 3 bases, leaving 10 bases between the germline ends. Germline CDR1 reads SGDLS; CDR2 reads YYNGEE. The CDR3 totals 13 residues. This TCR came from a woman younger than 35 with Graves' hyperthyroidism. The genes are TRBV9 and TRBJ2-7; D ambiguous. Sequencing was performed on peripheral blood or thyroid tissue (not recorded which). The CDR3 sequence is CASSAHTGYEQYF. In DNA, the CDR3 is TGTGCCAGCAGCGCACATACGGGCTACGAGCAGTACTTC.